This T cell receptor beta chain was obtained from a study of blood T cell repertoires in COVID-19. Whole-study context: Some COVID-19 samples were acute and others convalescent; all came from the United States, Italy and Spain.

In the original analysis: Amplifying reference gene primers gave estimates of nucleated cell counts. The protocol was immunoSEQ multiplex PCR, while the TCRdb copy is restricted to in-frame clones and leaves out a portion. D and trimming come from the DNA, and the V and J calls and clone size come from that table. Counted here are 60,000 to 80,000 clones, 80% to 95% occurring once; the ten biggest clones make up about 6%. The CDR3 extends over 13 amino acids. With 3 bases removed from V and 11 bases from J, the gap between germline ends came to 16 bases. CDR1 is KGHSH, CDR2 LQKENI, per germline. The chain couples TRBV18 to TRBJ1-1; D unclear. Sequencing was done on a sample of peripheral blood. This TCR was recovered from a human donor in a cohort sampled during active COVID-19. The CDR3 DNA sequence: TGTGCCAGCTCACCTCTTAACGGTGGCGGGGCTTTCTTT. Amino acid sequence: CASSPLNGGGAFF.